This T cell receptor beta chain was sequenced for a study of blood T cells in healthy people across ages (dated by TCRdb to between 2014 and 2017). Study-wide context: Template switching captured roughly one uniquely barcoded TCR beta cDNA molecule per two T cells in model experiments. The study measured age-related changes in TCR beta repertoire diversity using deep sequencing normalized with unique cDNA molecular identifiers. Donors were grouped into four age groups: young (average approximately 15 years), middle-aged (39), aged (approximately 58) and long-lived (over 80). To avoid experimental bias, donors of different ages were spread randomly across the sequencing lanes. For two donors (one aged 18 to 30 and one aged 80 or older), the study analyzed two additional independent replicas of 1 million unique cDNA reads from the same blood draw. The research as a whole found: Estimates of total diversity based on one million sequenced T cells were considered lower bounds and underestimates. Compared with the aged group, more naive CD4+ T cells, fewer expanded clones and increased TCR diversity were shown by the long-lived group, suggesting age selection. A strong correlation was found between observed TCR beta diversity and the percentage of naive T cells measured by flow cytometry. As age increased, observed TCR beta diversity per million T cells dropped in a roughly linear way, and a significant reduction was already evident by age around 41. Donor CMV infection status was unknown, potentially confounding age-related changes in expanded clonotypes. Conclusive comparison of naive and antigen-experienced compartments was prevented by the profiling of bulk unsorted PBMCs.

Library construction relied on 5' RACE. TCRdb records Illumina HiSeq 2500 as the sequencer. The second PCR ran for about 7 to 11 cycles and used a J-beta primer mix along with a sample-barcoded 5' primer. A unique molecular identifier was introduced onto each TCR beta cDNA molecule by a template-switch 5' adaptor carrying 12 random nucleotides. At least 3 million CDR3-containing paired-end reads were obtained from each sample. First-strand cDNA was synthesized from all RNA with the Mint cDNA synthesis kit, primed by a TRBC-specific oligonucleotide. After uracil-DNA glycosylase treatment, a first 18-cycle PCR used universal primers M1SS and BC2_uni_R on all cDNA. Turning to the authors' computational methods: Normalization of each sample was performed by random selection of 1 million high-quality reads, each carrying a distinct molecular identifier. Reads sharing molecular identifiers were discarded rather than binned into consensus sequences. CDR3 identification, clonotype clustering and error correction used MiTCR with a Q25 quality threshold and the strictest error-elimination algorithm. Lower-bound total TCR beta diversity was estimated with a nonparametric unseen species model using Euler transformation. TCRdb passed the public sequencing reads through fastp at Q25 and MiXCR, retaining productive beta sequences. When rows share a CDR3 protein, they turn into one entry using the most common DNA and genes. TCRdb, not the authors, supplied the V and J calls. The sample includes approximately 810,000 distinct CDR3 sequences, with about 30% observed a single time. In total, the top ten clones hold 17% of the sample.

Reading from cysteine to phenylalanine, the CDR3 counts 15 amino acids. The CDR3 DNA has 45 bases and is translated from base 1. V is shortened by 6 bases, J by 6 bases, and the region joining them spans 19 bases. Per the germline V gene, SNHLY is the CDR1 and FYNNEI is the CDR2. The roughly 38 donors, aged 6 to 90 years, were systemically healthy Caucasian individuals from Russia. Ten milliliters of peripheral blood were drawn from each donor into EDTA-treated Vacutainer tubes. PBMCs were isolated by Ficoll-Paque density-gradient centrifugation, with at least 6 million obtained per sample. Trizol reagent was used to extract total RNA from PBMCs, with at least 6 micrograms per sample. For every donor, an aliquot of PBMCs went through flow cytometry to measure the percentages of naive CD45RAhigh/CD27high T cells. This clonotype was seen at least ten times. Its binding antigen is unknown. The record has no base qualities; no much larger clone is one base away.

In this chain, TRBV2 is recombined with TRBJ2-3, with TRBD1 perhaps the D gene, on 5 matching bases. This sequence was found in a woman over 75 in good health. The sample consisted of blood. The DNA sequence follows: TGTGCCAGCAGATTGACAGAGACCCTTCGGGATACGCAGTATTTT. The translation is CASRLTETLRDTQYF.